Shown below are 22 T cell receptor beta chains from a single sample sequenced in a study of a mutant IDH1 vaccine in newly diagnosed glioma. The antigens these receptors bind are not known. Using immunoSEQ multiplex PCR, the repertoire was profiled, and TCRdb retains in-frame clones only, with some absent. The table includes about 60,000 clones, roughly four fifths detected once. The time point: week 5, during vaccination. A 20-mer mutant IDH1 peptide at 300 ug was injected subcutaneously with topical imiquimod. This specimen consisted of PBMCs, obtained from a glioma patient whose treatment included an IDH1 peptide vaccine. All receptors come from a woman in her 50s with glioma.

V gene TRBV4-2 combines with J gene TRBJ2-7, with 10 bases lining up with TRBD2. CDR1 and CDR2 (germline): LGHNA, YNFKEQ. The junction had 5 bases not matched to a gene; V was cut back by 2 bases and J by 1 base. This CDR3 is 16 amino acids long. CDR3: CASSQWTSGISYEQYF. The CDR3, as DNA: TGTGCCAGCAGCCAATGGACTAGCGGAATTTCCTACGAGCAGTACTTC.

Comment on this clone: A read error may account for a junction end that differs from germline. This chain uses TRBV25-1 with TRBJ1-1; D ambiguous. The CDR3 contains 12 residues. The germline gives CDR1 MGHDK, CDR2 SYGVNS. The CDR3 DNA reads TGTGCCAGCAGTGATATGAAGACTGAAGCTTTCTTT. Its protein is CASSDMKTEAFF.

This clone was counted once. This rearrangement joins TRBV7-9 to TRBJ2-1, with D possibly TRBD1 on 6 matching bases. Germline CDR1 is SEHNR and CDR2 is FQNEAQ (reference sequence). V lost 6 bases to trimming and J lost 9 bases, with 15 bases between them. CDR3 size: 13 residues. CDR3 in amino acids: CASSQTGKLEQFF. In DNA, the CDR3 is TGTGCCAGCAGTCAAACAGGGAAGCTTGAGCAGTTCTTC.

The chain uses TRBV5-1 and TRBJ2-1, with 12 nucleotides matching TRBD2. The CDR3 is made up of 15 amino acids. J gave up 10 bases and V 4 bases, and 9 bases lay outside the gene matches. Germline loops: CDR1 SGHRS, CDR2 YFSETQ. As DNA, the CDR3 is TGCGCCAGCAGCCAAGTACTAGCGGGGGGCGGAGAGCAGTTCTTC. Translation: CASSQVLAGGGEQFF. Drawing the rest from reference TRBV5-1 and TRBJ2-1, the complete variable domain is KAGVTQTPRYLIKTRGQQVTLSCSPISGHRSVSWYQQTPGQGLQFLFEYFSETQRNKGNFPGRFSGRQFSNSRSEMNVSTLELGDSALYLCASSQVLAGGGEQFFGPGTRLTVL.

This chain uses TRBV7-9 with TRBJ1-2, with D perhaps TRBD1 (5 bases). This CDR3 region has 16 residues. Germline V gene lookup returns CDR1 SEHNR and CDR2 FQNEAQ (reference sequence). Trimming took off 1 base at V and 4 bases at J, with 16 bases between the two ends. The CDR3 DNA reads TGTGCCAGCAGCTTAGGGCGGGGGGAAAGCGCCTATGGCTACACCTTC. It is translated as CASSLGRGESAYGYTF.

The genes are TRBV4-3 and TRBJ2-2; weak D call: TRBD2 (6 bases). V was cut by 4 bases and J by 0 bases, with 15 bases left in between. Looked up from germline, CDR1 is LGHNA and CDR2 is YSLEER. This CDR3 region has 17 residues. This CDR3 reads CASSLVLGGANTGELFF. In DNA, the CDR3 is TGCGCCAGCAGCCTAGTACTGGGCGGGGCGAACACCGGGGAGCTGTTTTTT.

This clone was found a few times. This chain joins TRBV19 and TRBJ1-3, with D tentatively TRBD1 (5 bases). V lost 4 bases, J lost 0 bases, and 10 bases lay in between. The germline V gene encodes CDR1 LNHDA and CDR2 SQIVND (reference sequence). This CDR3 has 15 residues. The chain's CDR3 is CASSTGQTSGNTIYF. The DNA of the CDR3 is TGTGCCAGTAGTACCGGACAAACCTCTGGAAACACCATATATTTT.

The V call is TRBV2, the J call TRBJ2-7; possibly TRBD1 for D (6 bases). The CDR3 totals 13 residues. The germline CDR1 and CDR2 sequences are SNHLY and FYNNEI. V was shortened by 6 bases and J by 2 bases, with 11 bases between the two germline ends. The DNA of the CDR3 is TGTGCCAGCAGGGGGACACCGACCTACGAGCAGTACTTC. Residues: CASRGTPTYEQYF.

The chain links TRBV10-2 to TRBJ1-2, with no clear D. The CDR3 consists of 12 residues. Trimming stripped 3 bases from V and 5 bases from J, with 7 bases between. In germline, CDR1 is WSHSY, CDR2 SAAADI. The CDR3 spells CASSDSQYGYTF. The CDR3 coding sequence is TGCGCCAGCAGTGACAGCCAATATGGCTACACCTTC.

The chain joins TRBV18 to TRBJ1-1; D is unclear. V lost 4 bases and J lost 3, with 9 bases in between. Looked up from germline, CDR1 is KGHSH and CDR2 is LQKENI. CDR3 size: 13 residues. In DNA form, the CDR3 reads TGTGCCAGCTCACGTGAAACCTACACTGAAGCTTTCTTT. This translates into CASSRETYTEAFF.

The CDR3 sequence: CASSFGGGGVETQYF. The DNA of the CDR3 is TGTGCCAGCAGCTTCGGCGGGGGAGGTGTGGAGACCCAGTACTTC. This sequence joins TRBV7-6 and TRBJ2-5, with 7 bases fitting TRBD2. The V segment lost 3 bases and the J segment 5 bases; nucleotides outside the gene matches: 9. Germline V gene data show CDR1 as SGHVS and CDR2 as FNYEAQ. The CDR3 contains 15 residues.

The V call is TRBV10-3, the J call TRBJ2-7, with no clear D. Germline loops: CDR1 ENHRY, CDR2 SYGVKD. The CDR3 has 13 amino acids. Trimming left V 6 bases short and J 5 bases short, with 14 bases between. CDR3 amino acids: CAIRFHPTNEQYF. DNA of the CDR3: TGTGCCATCAGGTTTCACCCTACGAACGAGCAGTACTTC.

This clone was counted a single time. The chain links TRBV9 to TRBJ2-3; 14 bases line up with TRBD2. The CDR3 runs to 18 residues. The V gene's germline CDR1 is SGDLS and CDR2 YYNGEE. J was trimmed by 2 bases and V by 4 bases; bases with no gene match: 9. The CDR3 here is CASSPRRLAGGNTDTQYF. The CDR3 DNA sequence: TGTGCCAGCAGCCCGCGGAGACTAGCGGGGGGGAACACAGATACGCAGTATTTT.

The chain carries TRBV19 and TRBJ1-3; perhaps TRBD1 as D (6 bases). CDR1 and CDR2 from the germline V gene are LNHDA and SQIVND (reference sequence). The CDR3 has 16 amino acids. V gave up 1 base and J gave up 0 bases, with 10 bases separating them. DNA of the CDR3: TGTGCCAGTAGTATAGTCGGACAGTCCTCTGGAAACACCATATATTTT. Translated, it gives CASSIVGQSSGNTIYF.

The chain joins TRBV7-9 to TRBJ2-7; TRBD1 aligns across 9 bases. Germline CDR1 reads SEHNR; CDR2 reads FQNEAQ (reference sequence). The CDR3 contains 16 residues. Trimming at V came to 1 base and at J to 4 bases, leaving 8 bases not matched to a gene. The chain's CDR3 is CASSLVRPTGGYEQYF. The DNA of the CDR3 is TGTGCCAGCAGCTTAGTCCGCCCGACAGGGGGGTACGAGCAGTACTTC.

This clone was observed a single time. The chain recombines TRBV15 with TRBJ2-5; D may be TRBD1 (5 bases). V was pared by 0 bases and J by 12 bases, with 14 bases between. The germline V gene encodes CDR1 LNHNV and CDR2 YYDKDF (reference sequence). This CDR3 spans 13 amino acids. DNA of the CDR3: TGTGCCACCAGCAGAGATAAACAGGCTACCGAGTACTTC. The encoded protein is CATSRDKQATEYF.

The chain is built from TRBV10-3 and TRBJ2-7; either TRBD1 or TRBD2 may fit D (6 bases each). V was pared by 9 bases and J by 7 bases, with 16 bases between. The length of the CDR3 is 12 residues. Germline V lookup: CDR1 ENHRY, CDR2 SYGVKD. The CDR3 here is CAIFRGSGEQYF. For the CDR3, the DNA is TGTGCCATTTTCAGGGGAAGCGGGGAGCAGTACTTC.

The chain couples TRBV19 to TRBJ1-6; 7 nucleotides match TRBD1. J was trimmed by 8 bases and V by 7 bases; bases with no gene match: 5. Germline V gene sequence: CDR1 LNHDA, CDR2 SQIVND (reference sequence). CDR3 length: 13 residues. The CDR3 DNA sequence: TGTGCCAGTACCCACAGGGGTTATTCACCCCTCCACTTT. Protein sequence: CASTHRGYSPLHF. Based on the CDR3 plus reference TRBV19 and TRBJ1-6, the full variable domain is DGGITQSPKYLFRKEGQNVTLSCEQNLNHDAMYWYRQDPGQGLRLIYYSQIVNDFQKGDIAEGYSVSREKKESFPLTVTSAQKNPTAFYLCASTHRGYSPLHFGNGTRLTVT.

V and J are TRBV10-2 and TRBJ2-6; no clear D. Deletions cut 6 bases from V and 0 bases from J, with 6 bases between. The CDR3 consists of 14 residues. Looked up from germline, CDR1 is WSHSY and CDR2 is SAAADI. Here the CDR3 DNA reads TGCGCCAGCAGGCCGGACTCTGGGGCCAACGTCCTGACTTTC. This encodes CASRPDSGANVLTF.

This sequence joins TRBV9 and TRBJ2-1; TRBD2 aligns across 11 bases. Germline CDR1 SGDLS, CDR2 YYNGEE. V shed 3 bases, J shed 2 bases, and the junction held 4 bases outside the gene matches. CDR3 length: 16 amino acids. This chain's CDR3 is CASSAFSGGAYNEQFF. In DNA form, the CDR3 reads TGTGCCAGCAGCGCTTTTAGCGGGGGGGCCTACAATGAGCAGTTCTTC.

The chain combines TRBV10-3 with TRBJ1-4, with D perhaps TRBD1 (5 bases). Trimming took off 0 bases at V and 7 bases at J, with 21 bases between the two ends. CDR1 and CDR2 from the germline V gene are ENHRY and SYGVKD. This CDR3 spans 18 amino acids. CDR3 coding DNA: TGTGCCATCAGTGAGTCCCGGGACCTACCCGGAGGGTCTGAAAAACTGTTTTTT. It yields the protein CAISESRDLPGGSEKLFF.

In DNA form, the CDR3 reads TGTGCCAGCAGCCCGAGGGGAATCTCCTACGAGCAGTACTTC. Amino acids: CASSPRGISYEQYF. The V and J genes are TRBV7-6 and TRBJ2-7; D assignment may be TRBD1 or TRBD2 (5 bases each). Germline values: CDR1 SGHVS, CDR2 FNYEAQ. V lost 5 bases, J lost 0 bases, and 11 bases lay in between. CDR3 length equals 14 residues.